These 2 T cell receptor beta chains were sequenced from one sample in a study of T cells in Graves' hyperthyroidism and ophthalmopathy. TCR beta CDR3 region amplification was performed from RNA transcripts. First-round RT-PCR targeting the TCR CDR3 was performed with the HTBI primer set. TCRdb analysed the multiplex PCR reads with MiXCR anew, one entry per CDR3 protein. The table records around 690,000 distinct CDR3 sequences, roughly 17% of them present only once. Sequenced sample: blood. The origin of the receptors is a man over 45 with Graves' hyperthyroidism.

This clonotype has just a few counts. The chain combines TRBV4-3 with TRBJ2-7, with D perhaps being TRBD1 or TRBD2 (6 bases each). The CDR3 covers 14 residues. Germline CDR1 LGHNA, CDR2 YSLEER. The V end was cut by 1 base, the J end by 5 bases, with 12 bases between. CDR3 in DNA: TGCGCCAGCAGCCAAGTACGGCGGGACAACGAGCAGTACTTC. This codes for CASSQVRRDNEQYF.

The J gene is TRBJ1-5, the V gene TRBV30; unclear D gene. CDR1 is GTSNPN and CDR2 is SVGIG in the germline V gene (reference sequence). The CDR3 is 13 residues long. The V and J ends lost 5 bases and 2 bases respectively, with 10 bases between them. The CDR3: CAWARRGNQPQHF. The CDR3 DNA reads as TGTGCCTGGGCTAGACGGGGCAATCAGCCCCAGCATTTT.